Listed here are 30 T cell receptor beta chains from one sample, sequenced in a study of shared clonotypes between healthy human individuals. Libraries were prepared by immunoSEQ multiplex PCR; TCRdb keeps only in-frame clonotypes and omits some of them. This table holds about 600,000 clones, around 95% found once. As defined, naive CD8 cells were CD45RO-negative and positively selected for CCR7, with terminally differentiated effector memory CD45RA+ cells excluded. Input material: naive CD8+ T cells sorted from blood. The source of these receptors is a woman aged 30 to 39 in good health.

This chain connects TRBV9 to TRBJ1-1, with D tentatively TRBD1 (6 bases). V was trimmed by 5 bases and J by 1 base, leaving 9 bases between them. The CDR3 consists of 13 residues. CDR1 is SGDLS and CDR2 is YYNGEE in the germline V gene. This chain's CDR3 is CASRGHPNTEAFF. The CDR3 bases are TGTGCCAGCAGGGGACATCCGAACACTGAAGCTTTCTTT. The full variable domain, rest sourced from reference TRBV9 and TRBJ1-1, is DSGVTQTPKHLITATGQRVTLRCSPRSGDLSVYWYQQSLDQGLQFLIQYYNGEERAKGNILERFSAQQFPDLHSELNLSSLELGDSALYFCASRGHPNTEAFFGQGTRLTVV.

CDR3 loop: CSVISGDRRNQPQHF. The CDR3 region has the DNA TGCAGCGTTATTTCCGGGGACAGGCGCAATCAGCCCCAGCATTTT. V and J are TRBV29-1 and TRBJ1-5, with 8 nucleotides matching TRBD1. Trimming cost V 5 bases and J 2 bases; bases outside gene matches: 8. Looked up from germline, CDR1 is SQVTM and CDR2 is ANQGSEA. The length of the CDR3 is 15 residues.

The chain combines TRBV30 with TRBJ1-2; the D gene is possibly TRBD1 (6 bases). The germline V gene encodes CDR1 GTSNPN and CDR2 SVGIG (reference sequence). This CDR3 is built from 16 residues. Trimming left V 0 bases short and J 6 bases short, with 20 bases between. The CDR3 region is CAWSVLGDILSDGYTF. CDR3 nucleotides: TGTGCCTGGAGTGTACTAGGGGACATCCTTTCGGATGGCTACACCTTC.

J is TRBJ1-3 and V is TRBV2; D is ambiguous. V gave up 6 bases and J gave up 6 bases, with 3 bases separating them. The CDR3 totals 10 residues. Germline values: CDR1 SNHLY, CDR2 FYNNEI. CDR3 amino acids: CASRQNTIYF. The CDR3 nucleotides are TGTGCCAGCAGACAAAACACCATATATTTT.

The V and J genes are TRBV28 and TRBJ1-2; tentatively, D is TRBD1 (6 bases). The CDR3 loop spans 14 amino acids. Germline CDR1 and CDR2: MDHEN and SYDVKM. Trimming cost V 2 bases and J 8 bases, with 15 bases left between them. This CDR3 is CASSLNRALGGYTF. CDR3 nucleotide sequence: TGTGCCAGCAGTTTAAACAGGGCCCTCGGGGGCTACACCTTC.

The chain recombines TRBV6-1 with TRBJ2-7; D not certain. Trimming stripped 1 base from V and 0 bases from J, with 7 bases between. Germline loops: CDR1 MNHNS, CDR2 SASEGT. CDR3 length: 14 amino acids. The CDR3 protein is CASSEDRSSYEQYF. CDR3 bases: TGTGCCAGCAGTGAAGATCGGAGCTCCTACGAGCAGTACTTC.

This sequence joins TRBV19 and TRBJ2-1; 13 bases map to TRBD2. The V segment lost 0 bases and the J segment 8 bases; nucleotides outside the gene matches: 13. The CDR3 length is 19 residues. Germline CDR1 LNHDA, CDR2 SQIVND (reference sequence). In DNA, the CDR3 is TGTGCCAGTAGTATAGACTACGCAGGGGGGACTAGCGGGACCCATGAGCAGTTCTTC. Protein product: CASSIDYAGGTSGTHEQFF.

This sequence joins TRBV9 and TRBJ1-3; the D gene is possibly TRBD1 (5 bases). In germline, CDR1 is SGDLS, CDR2 YYNGEE. Trimming removed 3 bases from V and 5 bases from J, with 9 bases in between. The CDR3 loop spans 13 amino acids. This CDR3 is CASSGRGRNTIYF. CDR3 nucleotides: TGTGCCAGCAGCGGGAGGGGCAGAAACACCATATATTTT.

J is TRBJ1-2 and V is TRBV30; the D gene is possibly TRBD1 (5 bases). This CDR3 region has 15 residues. Germline CDR1 is GTSNPN and CDR2 is SVGIG (reference sequence). The V end was cut by 0 bases, the J end by 2 bases, with 13 bases between. The CDR3 sequence: CAWSVGREINYGYTF. In DNA, the CDR3 is TGTGCCTGGAGTGTCGGCAGGGAAATCAACTATGGCTACACCTTC. The full variable domain, its missing parts supplied by reference TRBV30 and TRBJ1-2, is SQTIHQWPATLVQPVGSPLSLECTVEGTSNPNLYWYRQAAGRGLQLLFYSVGIGQISSEVPQNLSASRPQDRQFILSSKKLLLSDSGFYLCAWSVGREINYGYTFGSGTRLTVV.

The V call is TRBV13, the J call TRBJ1-1; TRBD1 is a possible D gene (5 bases). V dropped 1 base and J dropped 6 bases, with 15 bases sitting between them. Germline lookup yields CDR1 PRHDT and CDR2 FYEKMQ (reference sequence). The CDR3 extends over 15 amino acids. The CDR3 DNA reads as TGTGCCAGCAGCTTAGACGTCGAGGGGTGGCCTGAAGCTTTCTTT. This translates into CASSLDVEGWPEAFF.

The chain has TRBV27 and TRBJ1-5, with D possibly TRBD1 on 5 matching bases. The ends were cut back, 0 bases at V and 3 bases at J, with 9 bases in the middle. The germline V gene encodes CDR1 MNHEY and CDR2 SMNVEV (reference sequence). The CDR3 length is 15 residues. This CDR3 reads CASSLSQGSNQPQHF. The CDR3 nucleotides read TGTGCCAGCAGTTTATCTCAGGGATCCAATCAGCCCCAGCATTTT.

The chain has TRBV5-1 and TRBJ1-3, with D perhaps matching TRBD1 (6 bases). Germline CDR1 and CDR2: SGHRS and YFSETQ. The CDR3 spans 14 residues. With 3 bases removed from V and 1 base from J, the gap between germline ends came to 8 bases. The CDR3, as DNA: TGCGCCAGCAGCTCAGGGGCGTCTGGAAACACCATATATTTT. This encodes CASSSGASGNTIYF.

The chain carries TRBV7-2 and TRBJ2-7, with D possibly TRBD1 on 6 matching bases. Germline CDR1 is SGHTA and CDR2 is FQGNSA. CDR3 size: 14 residues. The V and J ends lost 5 bases and 1 base respectively, with 12 bases between them. The CDR3 DNA follows: TGTGCCAGCAGCCCCCACAGGGTATCCTACGAGCAGTACTTC. Residues: CASSPHRVSYEQYF.

The rearrangement joins TRBV21-1 to TRBJ1-3; TRBD1, the D gene given by the table, was not confirmed from the DNA. TRBV21-1 is given as a pseudogene. This CDR3 contains 15 residues. This chain's CDR3 is CASRTQGASGNTIYF. CDR3 bases: TGTGCCAGCAGGACACAGGGGGCCTCTGGAAACACCATATATTTT.

The chain employs TRBV9 and TRBJ2-5; possible D gene TRBD1, 6 bases. Trimming removed 4 bases at V and 4 bases at J, with 23 bases between. Germline assignment: CDR1 SGDLS and CDR2 YYNGEE. The CDR3 is made up of 17 amino acids. The CDR3 DNA reads as TGTGCCAGCAGCCCATATGCTTCAGGGGCTTTAGGAGAGACCCAGTACTTC. It yields the protein CASSPYASGALGETQYF.

The gene calls are TRBV11-2 and TRBJ2-1, with TRBD2 identical over 7 bases. Per germline, CDR1 SGHAT and CDR2 FQNNGV. CDR3 length: 14 residues. Trimming cost V 1 base and J 6 bases; bases outside gene matches: 3. This chain's CDR3 is CASSLGEGGNEQFF. The CDR3, as DNA: TGTGCCAGCAGCTTAGGGGAGGGAGGCAATGAGCAGTTCTTC.

V and J are TRBV7-9 and TRBJ2-7; TRBD2 matches at 8 bases. Germline CDR1 reads SEHNR; CDR2 reads FQNEAQ (reference sequence). This CDR3 is 16 amino acids long. Germline trimming cut 4 bases from V and 3 bases from J; bases unmatched to any gene: 11. The CDR3, as DNA: TGTGCCAGCAGCTCGCCGGGACTAGGGCATATCTACGAGCAGTACTTC. Translated, it gives CASSSPGLGHIYEQYF.

This chain joins TRBV7-6 and TRBJ2-6, with no clear D. The V gene lost 5 bases and the J gene lost 5 bases, with 13 bases spanning the gap. The CDR3 totals 15 residues. CDR1 is SGHVS and CDR2 is FNYEAQ in the germline V gene. The CDR3 nucleotides are TGTGCCAGCAGCCCCCTAGGCCTACGGGCCAACGTCCTGACTTTC. It specifies CASSPLGLRANVLTF.

The rearrangement links TRBV9 to TRBJ2-1; TRBD1 or TRBD2 may be the D gene (5 bases each). This CDR3 contains 16 residues. The germline gives CDR1 SGDLS, CDR2 YYNGEE. V lost 2 bases, J lost 3 bases, and 15 bases lay in between. The CDR3 spells CASSVIQDLFYNEQFF. The CDR3 DNA sequence: TGTGCCAGCAGCGTTATACAGGACTTATTCTACAATGAGCAGTTCTTC.

This chain connects TRBV13 to TRBJ2-7; 11 nucleotides match TRBD1. This CDR3 region has 15 residues. V trimming: 5 bases; J trimming: 3 bases; junction bases outside the gene matches: 6. Germline V gene data show CDR1 as PRHDT and CDR2 as FYEKMQ (reference sequence). CDR3 residues: CASSQGQGAFYEQYF. The DNA for the CDR3 is TGTGCCAGCAGCCAAGGACAGGGGGCTTTCTACGAGCAGTACTTC.

The rearrangement links TRBV4-1 to TRBJ2-1, with D uncertain. This CDR3 is built from 16 residues. Germline-derived CDR1 and CDR2 are MGHRA and YSYEKL. Trimming took 1 base from V and 0 from J, leaving 10 bases between them. The CDR3 coding sequence is TGCGCCAGCAGCCAAGGTGGAATCCCCTCCTACAATGAGCAGTTCTTC. This gives the protein CASSQGGIPSYNEQFF.

J is TRBJ2-1 and V is TRBV7-8, with 10 bases that match TRBD1. V was clipped by 1 base and J by 6 bases; unmatched bases: 9. CDR3 length equals 17 residues. The germline V gene encodes CDR1 SGHVS and CDR2 FQNEAQ. The CDR3 sequence: CASSLEDWDRGGNEQFF. The CDR3 nucleotides are TGTGCCAGCAGCTTAGAAGATTGGGACAGGGGAGGCAATGAGCAGTTCTTC.

CDR3 in amino acids: CASSRGVHNEQFF. The CDR3 DNA reads as TGTGCCAGCAGTCGCGGGGTCCACAATGAGCAGTTCTTC. This rearrangement joins TRBV6-5 to TRBJ2-1; the D gene is possibly TRBD2 (6 bases). Trimming took off 5 bases at V and 5 bases at J, with 10 bases between the two ends. Per germline, CDR1 MNHEY and CDR2 SVGAGI. The CDR3 extends over 13 amino acids.

The chain uses TRBV4-1 and TRBJ1-4, with TRBD1 matching 8 bases. Germline V CDR1 and CDR2: MGHRA, YSYEKL. The CDR3 has 17 amino acids. V shed 4 bases, J shed 5 bases, and the junction held 12 bases outside the gene matches. CDR3 nucleotides: TGCGCCAGCAGCCCCTACTTTACAGGGGGAGAGAATGAAAAACTGTTTTTT. Its protein product is CASSPYFTGGENEKLFF.

This chain joins TRBV10-2 and TRBJ2-7, with no clear D. The V and J ends lost 5 bases and 4 bases respectively, with 6 bases between them. The CDR3 contains 11 residues. Germline CDR1 is WSHSY and CDR2 is SAAADI. The CDR3, as DNA: TGCGCCAGCAGTAGGGATTACGAGCAGTACTTC. Protein: CASSRDYEQYF.

The CDR3 spells CASSLQWLAGDGTDTQYF. Written as DNA, the CDR3 is TGTGCCAGCTCCCTTCAATGGTTAGCGGGAGATGGCACAGATACGCAGTATTTT. V is TRBV18 and J is TRBJ2-3, with 9 bases aligning to TRBD2. V was pared by 6 bases and J by 1 base, with 14 bases of the junction left unmatched. CDR1 and CDR2 from the germline V gene are KGHSH and LQKENI. This CDR3 is 18 amino acids long.

The chain links TRBV28 to TRBJ2-5, with TRBD1 matching 7 bases. The end of the DNA is better explained by TRBJ2-7, so the J call may be wrong. CDR1 and CDR2 (germline): MDHEN, SYDVKM. The CDR3 has 16 amino acids. CDR3 protein: CASSLSAGTAGYEQYF. CDR3 coding DNA: TGTGCCAGCAGTTTATCCGCCGGGACAGCAGGCTACGAGCAGTACTTC.

This clone has only a few counts. The chain joins TRBV9 to TRBJ1-1, with D hard to call. The CDR3 covers 13 residues. The V gene's germline CDR1 is SGDLS and CDR2 YYNGEE. Trimming cost V 6 bases and J 0 bases, with 9 bases left between them. The CDR3 reads CASMPDMNTEAFF. Written as DNA, the CDR3 is TGTGCCAGCATGCCAGACATGAACACTGAAGCTTTCTTT.

This clone occurred once. The rearrangement uses TRBV21-1 and TRBJ1-5; TRBD1 is the table's D call and was not checked against the DNA. TRBV21-1 is a pseudogene. The CDR3 loop spans 16 amino acids. CDR3 sequence: CASSTISGTGTQPQHF. CDR3 nucleotide sequence: TGTGCCAGCAGCACCATCTCAGGGACAGGGACGCAGCCCCAGCATTTT.

A single count supports this clone. The same CDR3 also results from other DNA sequences found in this sample. The chain has TRBV9 and TRBJ2-3; D gene ambiguous. Germline CDR1 and CDR2: SGDLS and YYNGEE. The CDR3 length is 14 residues. Trimming pared 2 bases from V and 0 bases from J, leaving 7 bases between. This CDR3 is CASSVDRSTDTQYF. CDR3 DNA: TGTGCCAGCAGCGTGGATAGAAGCACAGATACGCAGTATTTT.